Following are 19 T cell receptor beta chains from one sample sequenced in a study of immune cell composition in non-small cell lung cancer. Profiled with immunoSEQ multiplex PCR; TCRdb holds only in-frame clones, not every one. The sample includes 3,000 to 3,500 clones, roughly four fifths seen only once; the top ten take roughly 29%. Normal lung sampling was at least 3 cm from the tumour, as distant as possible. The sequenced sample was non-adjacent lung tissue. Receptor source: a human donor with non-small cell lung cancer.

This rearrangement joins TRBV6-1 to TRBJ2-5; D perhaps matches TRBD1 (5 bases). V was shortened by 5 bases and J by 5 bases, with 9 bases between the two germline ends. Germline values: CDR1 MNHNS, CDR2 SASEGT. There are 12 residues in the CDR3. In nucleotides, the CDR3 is TGTGCCAGCAGTAAGAAGGGGGAGACCCAGTACTTC. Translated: CASSKKGETQYF.

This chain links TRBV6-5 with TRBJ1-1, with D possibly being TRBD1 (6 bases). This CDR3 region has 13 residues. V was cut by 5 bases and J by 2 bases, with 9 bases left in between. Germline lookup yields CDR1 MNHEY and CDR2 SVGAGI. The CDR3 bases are TGTGCCAGCAGTGGACAGCCAAACACTGAAGCTTTCTTT. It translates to CASSGQPNTEAFF.

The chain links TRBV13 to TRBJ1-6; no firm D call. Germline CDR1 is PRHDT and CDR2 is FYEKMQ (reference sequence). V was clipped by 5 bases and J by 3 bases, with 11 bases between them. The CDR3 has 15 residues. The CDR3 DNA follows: TGTGCCAGCAGCCCCGAAAGGAGCTATAATTCACCCCTCCACTTT. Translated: CASSPERSYNSPLHF.

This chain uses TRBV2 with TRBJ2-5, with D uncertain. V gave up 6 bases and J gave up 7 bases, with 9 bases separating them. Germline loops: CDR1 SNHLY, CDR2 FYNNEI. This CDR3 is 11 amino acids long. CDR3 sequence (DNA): TGTGCCAGCAGAGGAGAGAGGACCCAGTACTTC. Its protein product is CASRGERTQYF.

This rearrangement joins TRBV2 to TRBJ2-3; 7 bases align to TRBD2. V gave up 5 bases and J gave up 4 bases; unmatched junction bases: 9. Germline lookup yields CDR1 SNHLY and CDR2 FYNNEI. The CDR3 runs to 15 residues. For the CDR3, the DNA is TGTGCCAGCAGTTGGGAGGCGGGAGAAGCAGATACGCAGTATTTT. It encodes CASSWEAGEADTQYF.

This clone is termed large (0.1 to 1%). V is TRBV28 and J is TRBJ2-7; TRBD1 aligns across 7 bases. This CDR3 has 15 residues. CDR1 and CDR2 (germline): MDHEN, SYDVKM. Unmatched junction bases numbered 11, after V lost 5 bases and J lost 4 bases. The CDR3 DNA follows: TGTGCCAGCAGTCGACAGGGCCCGGGGATATACGAGCAGTACTTC. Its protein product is CASSRQGPGIYEQYF.

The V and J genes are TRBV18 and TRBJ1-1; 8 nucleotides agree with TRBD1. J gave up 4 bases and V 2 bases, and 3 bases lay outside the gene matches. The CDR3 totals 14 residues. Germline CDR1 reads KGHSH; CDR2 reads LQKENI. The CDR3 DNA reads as TGTGCCAGCTCACCAGGACAGGGAAGCACTGAAGCTTTCTTT. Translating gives CASSPGQGSTEAFF.

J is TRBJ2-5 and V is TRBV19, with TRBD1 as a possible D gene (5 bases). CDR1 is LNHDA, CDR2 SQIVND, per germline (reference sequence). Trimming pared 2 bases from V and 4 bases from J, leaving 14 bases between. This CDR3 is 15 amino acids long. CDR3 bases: TGTGCCAGTAGTATAAAAGGTCCCAGGGCAGAGACCCAGTACTTC. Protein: CASSIKGPRAETQYF.

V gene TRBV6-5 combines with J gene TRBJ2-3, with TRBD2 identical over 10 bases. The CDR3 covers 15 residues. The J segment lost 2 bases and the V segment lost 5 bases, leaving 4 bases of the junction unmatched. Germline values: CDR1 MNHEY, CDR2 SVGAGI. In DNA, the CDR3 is TGTGCCAGCAGTCCCGGGACTAGCGACACAGATACGCAGTATTTT. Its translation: CASSPGTSDTDTQYF.

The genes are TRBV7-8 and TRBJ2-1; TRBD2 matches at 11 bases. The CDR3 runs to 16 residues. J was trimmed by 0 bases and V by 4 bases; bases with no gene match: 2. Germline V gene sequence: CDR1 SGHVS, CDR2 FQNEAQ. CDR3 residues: CASSSGLAGSYNEQFF. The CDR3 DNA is TGTGCCAGCAGCTCAGGACTAGCGGGCTCCTACAATGAGCAGTTCTTC.

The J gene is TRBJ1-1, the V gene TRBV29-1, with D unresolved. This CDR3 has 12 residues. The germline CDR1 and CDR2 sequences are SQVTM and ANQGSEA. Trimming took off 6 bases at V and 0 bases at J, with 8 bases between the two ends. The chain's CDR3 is CSVTRVNTEAFF. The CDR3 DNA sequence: TGCAGCGTAACTAGGGTGAACACTGAAGCTTTCTTT.

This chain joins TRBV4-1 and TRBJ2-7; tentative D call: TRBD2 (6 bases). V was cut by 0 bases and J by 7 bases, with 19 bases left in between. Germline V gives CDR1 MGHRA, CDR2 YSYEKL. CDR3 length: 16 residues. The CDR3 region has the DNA TGCGCCAGCAGCCAAGATGACGGGAGCGCCGGGCGGGAGCAGTACTTC. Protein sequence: CASSQDDGSAGREQYF.

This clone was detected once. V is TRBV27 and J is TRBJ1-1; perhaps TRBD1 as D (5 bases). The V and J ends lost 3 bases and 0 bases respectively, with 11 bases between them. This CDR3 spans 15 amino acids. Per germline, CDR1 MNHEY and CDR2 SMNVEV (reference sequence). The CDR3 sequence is CASSFFQGMNTEAFF. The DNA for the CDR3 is TGTGCCAGCAGTTTTTTTCAGGGAATGAACACTGAAGCTTTCTTT.

CDR3 protein: CASSFPPSSSGPSYEQYF. CDR3 nucleotide sequence: TGTGCCAGCAGTTTCCCCCCCTCTTCTAGCGGCCCCTCCTACGAGCAGTACTTC. V usage is TRBV28 and J usage is TRBJ2-7; 7 nucleotides agree with TRBD2. V dropped 3 bases and J dropped 0; count of bases not matched to a gene: 14. CDR3 length equals 18 residues. Germline CDR1 reads MDHEN; CDR2 reads SYDVKM.

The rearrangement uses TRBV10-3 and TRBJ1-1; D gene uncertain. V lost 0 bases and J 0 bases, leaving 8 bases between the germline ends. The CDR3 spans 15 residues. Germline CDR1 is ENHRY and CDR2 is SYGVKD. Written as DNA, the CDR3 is TGTGCCATCAGTGAGTCTCCGGGAATGAACACTGAAGCTTTCTTT. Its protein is CAISESPGMNTEAFF.

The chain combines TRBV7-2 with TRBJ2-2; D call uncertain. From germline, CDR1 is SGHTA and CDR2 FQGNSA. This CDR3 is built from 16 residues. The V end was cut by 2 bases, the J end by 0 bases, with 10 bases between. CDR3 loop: CASSLTGFANTGELFF. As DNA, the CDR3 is TGTGCCAGCAGCTTAACCGGGTTCGCGAACACCGGGGAGCTGTTTTTT.

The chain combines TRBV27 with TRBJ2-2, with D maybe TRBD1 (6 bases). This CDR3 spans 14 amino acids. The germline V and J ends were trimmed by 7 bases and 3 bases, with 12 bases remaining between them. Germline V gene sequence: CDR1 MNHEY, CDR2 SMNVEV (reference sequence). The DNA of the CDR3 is TGTGCCAGCAAAGGACAGATGTACACCGGGGAGCTGTTTTTT. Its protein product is CASKGQMYTGELFF.

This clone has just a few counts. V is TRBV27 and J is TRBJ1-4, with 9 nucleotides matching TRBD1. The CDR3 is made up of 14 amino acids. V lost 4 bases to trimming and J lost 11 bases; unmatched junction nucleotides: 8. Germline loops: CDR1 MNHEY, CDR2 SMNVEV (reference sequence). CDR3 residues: CASSSPGTGSKLFF. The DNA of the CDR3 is TGTGCCAGCAGTTCCCCCGGGACAGGGTCCAAACTGTTTTTT.

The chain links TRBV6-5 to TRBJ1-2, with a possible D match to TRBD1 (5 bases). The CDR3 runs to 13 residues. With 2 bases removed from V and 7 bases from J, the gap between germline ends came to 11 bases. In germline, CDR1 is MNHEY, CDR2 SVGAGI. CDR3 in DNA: TGTGCCAGCAGTTACGGGGCTGGGTCTGGCTACACCTTC. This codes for CASSYGAGSGYTF.